This record concerns one T cell receptor beta chain sequence. The record originates from a study of blood T cell repertoires in COVID-19. Germline loops: CDR1 SGHTA, CDR2 FQGTGA. J gave up 5 bases and V 6 bases, and 9 bases lay outside the gene matches. This CDR3 region has 15 residues. The repertoire was sequenced with immunoSEQ multiplex PCR; TCRdb's copy has only in-frame clones and lacks some. The sample lists about 160,000 clones, 80% to 85% seen once, with roughly 8.6% in the top ten. The rearrangement uses TRBV7-3 and TRBJ2-1; 8 bases match TRBD1. This clonotype was sampled from a woman between 50 and 59 years old who had recovered from COVID-19. The sequenced material came from PBMCs or T cells enriched from blood (not recorded which). The CDR3 here is CASSPIDRGHNEQFF. CDR3 DNA sequence: TGTGCCAGCAGTCCAATCGACAGGGGCCACAATGAGCAGTTCTTC.